The sequence of this T cell receptor (beta chain) was determined in a study of T-cell memory formation after mild COVID-19. Study observations and caveats: Specificity for SARS-CoV-2 was not confirmed among the second-wave clones peaking on day 37. Clones that shrank (day 15 to 85) were balanced CD4/CD8, whereas later expanders leaned CD4+.

In regard to this clonotype: What it binds is unknown.

TCRdb re-called the 5' RACE reads with MiXCR, one entry per CDR3 protein. The sample contains 200,000 to 250,000 distinct CDR3 sequences, 9.5% of which appear only once. Germline values: CDR1 DFQATT, CDR2 SNEGSKA (reference sequence). V lost 6 bases to trimming and J lost 8 bases, with 19 bases between them. This CDR3 spans 14 amino acids. The sequence derives from a young man who had mild COVID-19 (a few samples of this study predate the infection). Cell type and time point are not known. Sequences were obtained from PBMCs or a T cell subset sorted from them (not recorded which). This sequence joins TRBV20-1 and TRBJ1-4; D is perhaps TRBD1 (5 bases). CDR3 sequence reads: CSAHGGGSREKLFF. CDR3 coding DNA: TGCAGTGCCCATGGGGGGGGATCGCGGGAAAAACTGTTTTTT.